This TCR beta chain appears in the sequencing data of a study of cytomegalovirus exposure and HLA in healthy donors. Looking at the study overall: An early release of data contained roughly 86 million unique TCRs, which came from HLA-typed donors.

CDR1 is SQVTM and CDR2 is ANQGSEA in the germline V gene. The V gene end was trimmed by 3 bases and the J gene end by 11 bases; junction bases not matched to a gene: 10. The CDR3 contains 13 residues. For this clone: Its antigen is as yet unknown.

General observations from the study: Near-uniform donor sequencing depth was presumed by presence/absence analyses.

The PCR contained 60 Vbeta and 13 Jbeta primers. Sequencing used immunoSEQ multiplex PCR; TCRdb keeps in-frame clones, though not all of them. The sample contains roughly 150,000 clones, approximately 68% of which appear only once. This clonotype was obtained from a man aged 55 to 69 in good health and CMV-seronegative. The chain recombines TRBV29-1 with TRBJ1-5; 7 bases match TRBD1. Sequenced: PBMCs. CDR3 sequence reads: CSVDRGPEGSQHF. The CDR3 coding sequence is TGCAGCGTTGATAGGGGGCCCGAGGGGTCCCAGCATTTT.